This T cell receptor (beta chain) emerged from a study of blood T cell repertoires in COVID-19. Across the whole study: The origin of the acute and convalescent COVID-19 samples was the United States, Italy and Spain.

The CDR3 runs to 16 residues. The trim removed 5 bases at V and 1 base at J, leaving 6 bases unmatched. CDR1 is SGHTA, CDR2 FQGTGA, per germline. Method: immunoSEQ multiplex PCR; TCRdb's copy keeps in-frame clones and lacks some. The sample consists of about 58,000 clones, approximately 91% of them appearing once. The J gene is TRBJ2-1, the V gene TRBV7-3; TRBD2 aligns across 9 bases. The sequenced sample was peripheral blood. The clonotype comes from a woman aged 55-70 years with active COVID-19. The CDR3 spells CASSPSGGRSYNEQFF. Here the CDR3 DNA reads TGTGCCAGCAGCCCAAGCGGGGGGAGGTCCTACAATGAGCAGTTCTTC.